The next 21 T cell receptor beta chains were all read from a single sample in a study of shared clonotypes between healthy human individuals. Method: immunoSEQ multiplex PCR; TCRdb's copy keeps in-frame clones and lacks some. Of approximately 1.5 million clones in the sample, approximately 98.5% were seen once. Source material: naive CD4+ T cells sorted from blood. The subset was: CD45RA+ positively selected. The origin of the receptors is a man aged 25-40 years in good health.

CDR3 DNA: TGCGCCAGTCAAAAAACCGGGACAGGGCCCGGGGCCAACGTCCTGACTTTC. It translates to CASQKTGTGPGANVLTF. The V gene is TRBV5-1, the J gene TRBJ2-6; 9 nucleotides agree with TRBD1. Germline V gene sequence: CDR1 SGHRS, CDR2 YFSETQ. The ends lost 8 bases at V and 4 bases at J; junction bases unmatched: 13. There are 17 residues in the CDR3.

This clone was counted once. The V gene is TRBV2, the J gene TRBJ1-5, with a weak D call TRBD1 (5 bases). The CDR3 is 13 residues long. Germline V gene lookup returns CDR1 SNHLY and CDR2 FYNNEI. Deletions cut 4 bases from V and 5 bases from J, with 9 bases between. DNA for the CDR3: TGTGCCAGCAGTGGAGGGGATTATCAGCCCCAGCATTTT. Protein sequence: CASSGGDYQPQHF.

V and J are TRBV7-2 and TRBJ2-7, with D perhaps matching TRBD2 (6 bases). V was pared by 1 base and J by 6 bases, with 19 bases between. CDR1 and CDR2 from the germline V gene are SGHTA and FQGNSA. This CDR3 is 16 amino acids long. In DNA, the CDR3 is TGTGCCAGCAGCTTAGGGGGACTCCGCGGGTACGGCGAGCAGTACTTC. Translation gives CASSLGGLRGYGEQYF.

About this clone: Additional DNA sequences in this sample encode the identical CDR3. The CDR3 spells CASSLGGGMNTEAFF. CDR3 bases: TGTGCCAGCAGCTTGGGGGGAGGGATGAACACTGAAGCTTTCTTT. The chain carries TRBV5-4 and TRBJ1-1; D unclear. Looked up from germline, CDR1 is SGHNT and CDR2 is YYREEE (reference sequence). The length of the CDR3 is 15 residues. The V end was cut by 0 bases, the J end by 0 bases, with 9 bases between.

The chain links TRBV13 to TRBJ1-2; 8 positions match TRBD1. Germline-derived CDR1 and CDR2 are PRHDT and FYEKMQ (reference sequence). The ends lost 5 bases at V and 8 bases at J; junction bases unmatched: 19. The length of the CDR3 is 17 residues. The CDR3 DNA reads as TGTGCCAGCAGCCCACGACAGGGGACGGCGGTAGTTTCCGGCTACACCTTC. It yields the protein CASSPRQGTAVVSGYTF.

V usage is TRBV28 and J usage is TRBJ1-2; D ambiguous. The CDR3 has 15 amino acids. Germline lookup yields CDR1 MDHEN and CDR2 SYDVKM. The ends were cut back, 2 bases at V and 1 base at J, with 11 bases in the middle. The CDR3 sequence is CASSLRPTNNYGYTF. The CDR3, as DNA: TGTGCCAGCAGTTTACGCCCCACAAATAACTATGGCTACACCTTC.

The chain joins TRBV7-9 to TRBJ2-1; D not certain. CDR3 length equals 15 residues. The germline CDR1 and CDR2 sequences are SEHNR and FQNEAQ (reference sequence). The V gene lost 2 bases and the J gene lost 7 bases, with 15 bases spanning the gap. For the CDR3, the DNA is TGTGCCAGCAGCTTAATCAACCGGGCCTCGAATGAGCAGTTCTTC. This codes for CASSLINRASNEQFF.

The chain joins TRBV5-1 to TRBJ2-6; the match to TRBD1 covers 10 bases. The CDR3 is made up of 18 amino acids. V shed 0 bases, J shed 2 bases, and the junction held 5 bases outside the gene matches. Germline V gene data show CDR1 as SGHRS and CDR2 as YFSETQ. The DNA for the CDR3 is TGCGCCAGCAGCTTGGTAGAGACAGGGGGCGCTGGGGCCAACGTCCTGACTTTC. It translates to CASSLVETGGAGANVLTF. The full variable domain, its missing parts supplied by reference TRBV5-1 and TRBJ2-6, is KAGVTQTPRYLIKTRGQQVTLSCSPISGHRSVSWYQQTPGQGLQFLFEYFSETQRNKGNFPGRFSGRQFSNSRSEMNVSTLELGDSALYLCASSLVETGGAGANVLTFGAGSRLTVL.

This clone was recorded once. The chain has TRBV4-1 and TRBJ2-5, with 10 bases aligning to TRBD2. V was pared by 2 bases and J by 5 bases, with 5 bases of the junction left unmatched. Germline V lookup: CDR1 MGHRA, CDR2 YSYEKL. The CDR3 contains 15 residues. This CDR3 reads CASSQQREGRETQYF. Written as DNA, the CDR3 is TGCGCCAGCAGCCAACAGCGGGAGGGCCGCGAGACCCAGTACTTC.

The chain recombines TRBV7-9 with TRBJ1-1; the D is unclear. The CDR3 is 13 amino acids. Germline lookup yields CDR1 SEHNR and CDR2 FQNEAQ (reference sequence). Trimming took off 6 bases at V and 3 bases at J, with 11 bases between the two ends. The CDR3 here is CASRPDRYTEAFF. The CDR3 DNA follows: TGTGCCAGCAGACCAGACCGCTACACTGAAGCTTTCTTT.

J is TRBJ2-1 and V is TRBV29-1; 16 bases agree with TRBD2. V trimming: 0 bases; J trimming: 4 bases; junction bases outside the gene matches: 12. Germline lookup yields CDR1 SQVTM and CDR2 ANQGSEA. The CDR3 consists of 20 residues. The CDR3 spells CSVEEPWGLAGGPTYNEQFF. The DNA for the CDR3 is TGCAGCGTTGAAGAACCCTGGGGACTAGCGGGAGGGCCGACATACAATGAGCAGTTCTTC.

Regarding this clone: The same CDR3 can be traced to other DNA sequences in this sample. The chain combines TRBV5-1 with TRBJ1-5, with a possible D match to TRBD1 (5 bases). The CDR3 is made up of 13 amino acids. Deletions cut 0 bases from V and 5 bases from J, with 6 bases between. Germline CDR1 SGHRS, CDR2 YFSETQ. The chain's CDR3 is CASSLAGDQPQHF. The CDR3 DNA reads TGCGCCAGCAGCTTGGCGGGGGATCAGCCCCAGCATTTT.

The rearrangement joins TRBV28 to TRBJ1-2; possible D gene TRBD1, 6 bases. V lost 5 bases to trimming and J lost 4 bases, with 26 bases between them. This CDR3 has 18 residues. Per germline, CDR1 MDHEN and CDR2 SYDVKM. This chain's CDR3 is CASSRTHHFQGIFYGYTF. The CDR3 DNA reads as TGTGCCAGCAGTAGGACACACCACTTTCAGGGGATATTCTATGGCTACACCTTC.

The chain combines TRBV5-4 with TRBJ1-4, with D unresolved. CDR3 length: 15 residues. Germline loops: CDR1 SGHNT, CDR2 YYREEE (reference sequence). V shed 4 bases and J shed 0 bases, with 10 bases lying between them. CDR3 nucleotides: TGTGCCAGCAGCGATAATAAGGCAACTAATGAAAAACTGTTTTTT. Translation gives CASSDNKATNEKLFF.

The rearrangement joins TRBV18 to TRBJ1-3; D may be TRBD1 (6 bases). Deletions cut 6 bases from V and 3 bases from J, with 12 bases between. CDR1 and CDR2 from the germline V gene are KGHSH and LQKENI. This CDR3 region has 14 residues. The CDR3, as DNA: TGTGCCAGCTCGCCGGGGACACATGGAAACACCATATATTTT. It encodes CASSPGTHGNTIYF.

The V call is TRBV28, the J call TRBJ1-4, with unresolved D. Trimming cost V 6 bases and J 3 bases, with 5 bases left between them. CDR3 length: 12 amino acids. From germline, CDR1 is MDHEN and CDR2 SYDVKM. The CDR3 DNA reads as TGTGCCAGCAGACCGCCTAATGAAAAACTGTTTTTT. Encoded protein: CASRPPNEKLFF.

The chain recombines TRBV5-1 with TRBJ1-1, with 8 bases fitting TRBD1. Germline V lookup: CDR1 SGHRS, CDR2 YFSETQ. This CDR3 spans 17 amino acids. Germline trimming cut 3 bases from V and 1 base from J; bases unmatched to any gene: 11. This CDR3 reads CASSWFLGQGKNTEAFF. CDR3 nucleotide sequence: TGCGCCAGCAGCTGGTTTTTAGGACAGGGCAAGAACACTGAAGCTTTCTTT.

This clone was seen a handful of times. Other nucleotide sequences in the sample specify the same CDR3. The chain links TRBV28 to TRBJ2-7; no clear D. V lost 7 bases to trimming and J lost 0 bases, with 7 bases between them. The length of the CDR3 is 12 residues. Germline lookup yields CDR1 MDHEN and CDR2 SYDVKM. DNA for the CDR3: TGTGCCAGCACCACTGACTCCTACGAGCAGTACTTC. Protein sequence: CASTTDSYEQYF.

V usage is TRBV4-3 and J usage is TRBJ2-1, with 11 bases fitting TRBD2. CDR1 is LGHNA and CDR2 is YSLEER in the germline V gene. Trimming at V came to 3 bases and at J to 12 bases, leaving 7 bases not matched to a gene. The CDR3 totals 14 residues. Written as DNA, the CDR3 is TGCGCCAGCAGCCATGGTAGCGGGAGGGAGGGGCAGTTCTTC. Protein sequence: CASSHGSGREGQFF.

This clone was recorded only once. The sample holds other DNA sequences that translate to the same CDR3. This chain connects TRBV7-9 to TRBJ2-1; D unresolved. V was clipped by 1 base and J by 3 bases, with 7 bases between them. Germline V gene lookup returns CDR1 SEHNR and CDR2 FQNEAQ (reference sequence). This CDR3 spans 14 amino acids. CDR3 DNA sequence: TGTGCCAGCAGCTTAGGTCTAGACTACAATGAGCAGTTCTTC. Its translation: CASSLGLDYNEQFF.

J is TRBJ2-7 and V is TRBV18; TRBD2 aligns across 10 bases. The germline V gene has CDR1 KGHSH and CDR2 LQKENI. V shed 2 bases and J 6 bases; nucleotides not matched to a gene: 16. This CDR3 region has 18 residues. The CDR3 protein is CASSPLTPRSSGRGEQYF. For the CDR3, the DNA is TGTGCCAGCTCACCATTAACGCCTAGGTCTAGCGGGAGAGGCGAGCAGTACTTC. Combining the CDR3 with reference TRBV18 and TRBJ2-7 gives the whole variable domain NAGVMQNPRHLVRRRGQEARLRCSPMKGHSHVYWYRQLPEEGLKFMVYLQKENIIDESGMPKERFSAEFPKEGPSILRIQQVVRGDSAAYFCASSPLTPRSSGRGEQYFGPGTRLTVT.